Given below is one TCR beta chain in context. The antigen is unknown. The data originate from a study of response to subunit inactivated influenza vaccine. V dropped 4 bases and J dropped 1; count of bases not matched to a gene: 3. The CDR3 sequence is 15 residues long. CDR1 is DFQATT and CDR2 is SNEGSKA in the germline V gene (reference sequence). General study points: T cells newly recruited by each seasonal influenza vaccination are few, the authors suggested.

TCRdb itself ran the RT-PCR reads through MiXCR, one entry per CDR3 protein. The sample has a few hundred thousand distinct CDR3 sequences, around 7.7% seen once. This sequence was found in a man aged 50-75 years who received an inactivated influenza vaccine. The chain couples TRBV20-1 to TRBJ2-3; 12 bases line up with TRBD2. The sequenced sample was PBMCs from blood, obtained 23 to 25 months after vaccination. The CDR3 is CSANLAGGGTDTQYF. The CDR3 DNA sequence: TGCAGTGCTAACCTAGCGGGAGGGGGCACAGATACGCAGTATTTT.